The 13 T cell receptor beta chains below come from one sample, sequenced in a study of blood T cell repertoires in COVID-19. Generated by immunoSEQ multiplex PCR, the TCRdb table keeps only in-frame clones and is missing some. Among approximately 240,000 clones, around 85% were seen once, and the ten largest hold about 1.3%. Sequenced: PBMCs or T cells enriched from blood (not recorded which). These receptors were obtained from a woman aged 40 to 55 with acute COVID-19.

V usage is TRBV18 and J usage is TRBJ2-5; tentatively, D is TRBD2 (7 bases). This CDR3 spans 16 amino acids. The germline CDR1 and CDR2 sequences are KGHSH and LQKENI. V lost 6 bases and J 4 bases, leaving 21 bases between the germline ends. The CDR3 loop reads CASSLTGGGGRETQYF. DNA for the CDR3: TGTGCCAGCTCCCTCACGGGGGGCGGGGGTCGAGAGACCCAGTACTTC.

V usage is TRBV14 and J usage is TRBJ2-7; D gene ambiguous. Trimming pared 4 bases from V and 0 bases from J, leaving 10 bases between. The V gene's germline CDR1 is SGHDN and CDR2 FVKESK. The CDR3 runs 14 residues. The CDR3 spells CASSRAYHSYEQYF. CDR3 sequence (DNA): TGTGCCAGCAGCCGGGCTTACCACTCCTACGAGCAGTACTTC. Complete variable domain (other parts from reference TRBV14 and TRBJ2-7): EAGVTQFPSHSVIEKGQTVTLRCDPISGHDNLYWYRRVMGKEIKFLLHFVKESKQDESGMPNNRFLAERTGGTYSTLKVQPAELEDSGVYFCASSRAYHSYEQYFGPGTRLTVT.

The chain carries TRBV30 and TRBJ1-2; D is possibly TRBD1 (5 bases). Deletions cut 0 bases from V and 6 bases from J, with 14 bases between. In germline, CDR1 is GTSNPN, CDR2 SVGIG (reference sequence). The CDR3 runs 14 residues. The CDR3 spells CAWSVNLAGDGYTF. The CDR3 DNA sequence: TGTGCCTGGAGTGTTAACTTAGCGGGGGATGGCTACACCTTC.

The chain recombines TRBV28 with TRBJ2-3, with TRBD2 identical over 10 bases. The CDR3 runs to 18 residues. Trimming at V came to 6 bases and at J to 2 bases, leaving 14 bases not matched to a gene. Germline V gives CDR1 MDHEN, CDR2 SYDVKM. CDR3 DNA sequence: TGTGCCAGCAGCCCCGCCTTATTACTAGCGGGGAACACAGATACGCAGTATTTT. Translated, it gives CASSPALLLAGNTDTQYF.

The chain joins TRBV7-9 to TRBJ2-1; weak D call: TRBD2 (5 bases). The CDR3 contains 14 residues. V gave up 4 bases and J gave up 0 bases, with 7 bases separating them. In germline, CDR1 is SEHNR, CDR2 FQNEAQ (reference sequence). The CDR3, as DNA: TGTGCCAGCAGCTCGGGGAGCTCCTACAATGAGCAGTTCTTC. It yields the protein CASSSGSSYNEQFF.

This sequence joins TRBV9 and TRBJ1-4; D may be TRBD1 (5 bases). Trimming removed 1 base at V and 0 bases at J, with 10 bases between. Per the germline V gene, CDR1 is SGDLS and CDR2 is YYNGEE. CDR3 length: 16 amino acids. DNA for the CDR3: TGTGCCAGCAGCGTAAGGGAGGGGTCAACTAATGAAAAACTGTTTTTT. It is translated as CASSVREGSTNEKLFF.

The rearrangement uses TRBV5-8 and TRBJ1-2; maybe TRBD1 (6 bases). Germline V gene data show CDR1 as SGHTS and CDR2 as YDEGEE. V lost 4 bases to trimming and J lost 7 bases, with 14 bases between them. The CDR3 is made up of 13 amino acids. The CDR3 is CASSLRGGSGYTF. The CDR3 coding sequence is TGTGCCAGCAGCCTGCGAGGGGGAAGTGGCTACACCTTC. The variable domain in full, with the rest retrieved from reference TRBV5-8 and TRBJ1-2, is EAGVTQSPTHLIKTRGQQATLRCSPISGHTSVYWYQQALGLGLQFLLWYDEGEERNRGNFPPRFSGRQFPNYSSELNVNALELEDSALYLCASSLRGGSGYTFGSGTRLTVV.

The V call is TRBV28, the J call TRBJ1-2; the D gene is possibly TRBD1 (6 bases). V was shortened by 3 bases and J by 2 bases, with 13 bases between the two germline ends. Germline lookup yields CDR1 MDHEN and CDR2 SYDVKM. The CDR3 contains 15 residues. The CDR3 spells CASSFSGGRNYGYTF. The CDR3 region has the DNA TGTGCCAGCAGTTTTTCCGGGGGGCGAAACTATGGCTACACCTTC.

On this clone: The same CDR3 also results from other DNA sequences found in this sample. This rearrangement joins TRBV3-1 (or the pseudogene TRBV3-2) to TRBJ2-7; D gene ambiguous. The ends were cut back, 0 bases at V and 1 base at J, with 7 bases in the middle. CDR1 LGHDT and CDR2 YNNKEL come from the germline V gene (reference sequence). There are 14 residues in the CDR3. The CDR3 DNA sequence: TGTGCCAGCAGCCAAGATCCTTCTTCCTACGAGCAGTACTTC. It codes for CASSQDPSSYEQYF.

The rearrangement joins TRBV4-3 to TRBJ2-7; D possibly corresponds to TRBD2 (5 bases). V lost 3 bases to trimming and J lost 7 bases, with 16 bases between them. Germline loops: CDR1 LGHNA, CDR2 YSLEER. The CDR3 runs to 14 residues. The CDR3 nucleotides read TGCGCCAGCAGCCATGGTCTACTGGAGGTGGAGCAGTACTTC. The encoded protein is CASSHGLLEVEQYF.

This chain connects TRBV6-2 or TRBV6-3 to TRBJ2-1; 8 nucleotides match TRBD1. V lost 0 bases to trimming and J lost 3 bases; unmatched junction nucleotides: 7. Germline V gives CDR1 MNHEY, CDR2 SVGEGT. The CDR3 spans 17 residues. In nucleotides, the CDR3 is TGTGCCAGCAGTTACTCGATAGCAGGGGGCATCTACAATGAGCAGTTCTTC. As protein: CASSYSIAGGIYNEQFF.

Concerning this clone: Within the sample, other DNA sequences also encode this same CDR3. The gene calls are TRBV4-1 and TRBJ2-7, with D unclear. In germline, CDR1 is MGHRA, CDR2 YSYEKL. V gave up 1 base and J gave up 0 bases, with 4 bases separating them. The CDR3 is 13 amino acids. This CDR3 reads CASSQAGSYEQYF. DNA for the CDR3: TGCGCCAGCAGCCAAGCGGGCTCCTACGAGCAGTACTTC.

The CDR3 sequence: CATSRGGWQFYEQYF. The DNA of the CDR3 is TGTGCCACCAGCAGAGGAGGTTGGCAGTTCTACGAGCAGTACTTC. The chain employs TRBV15 and TRBJ2-7; unclear D gene. Trimming took 1 base from V and 3 from J, leaving 13 bases between them. Germline-derived CDR1 and CDR2 are LNHNV and YYDKDF (reference sequence). The CDR3 has 15 amino acids. The full variable domain, with the rest looked up from reference TRBV15 and TRBJ2-7, is DAMVIQNPRYQVTQFGKPVTLSCSQTLNHNVMYWYQQKSSQAPKLLFHYYDKDFNNEADTPDNFQSRRPNTSFCFLDIRSPGLGDTAMYLCATSRGGWQFYEQYFGPGTRLTVT.